The 28 T cell receptor beta chains below were found in one sample sequenced in a study of CD8+ T cells in alopecia areata. Following RNA extraction, reverse transcription yielded cDNA that acted as the sequencing template. Sequencing used immunoSEQ multiplex PCR; TCRdb keeps in-frame clones, though not all of them. Among about 130,000 clones listed, almost 50% were seen once. This specimen consisted of CD8+ T cells sorted from blood, obtained at week 0. Receptors originate from a human donor with alopecia areata.

The rearrangement links TRBV6-5 to TRBJ1-1; D not resolved. With 2 bases removed from V and 4 bases from J, the gap between germline ends came to 8 bases. Germline-derived CDR1 and CDR2 are MNHEY and SVGAGI. The CDR3 length is 13 residues. The CDR3 DNA is TGTGCCAGCAGTTACCAACGGGGCACTGAAGCTTTCTTT. Its protein is CASSYQRGTEAFF.

This clone was detected a few times. This chain uses TRBV2 with TRBJ1-5; 7 bases are a match to TRBD1. V shed 8 bases, J shed 1 base, and the junction held 14 bases outside the gene matches. Germline V gene lookup returns CDR1 SNHLY and CDR2 FYNNEI. The CDR3 is 17 amino acids. As DNA, the CDR3 is TGTGCCAGCTCTCTCCACCCCGGGACAGAAAGCAATCAGCCCCAGCATTTT. The encoded protein is CASSLHPGTESNQPQHF.

The chain employs TRBV4-1 and TRBJ2-7, with D perhaps given as TRBD1 or TRBD2 (5 bases each). Germline V lookup: CDR1 MGHRA, CDR2 YSYEKL. V gave up 1 base and J gave up 3 bases, with 7 bases separating them. The CDR3 runs 13 residues. The CDR3 nucleotides are TGCGCCAGCAGCCAAGGGGACCGCTACGAGCAGTACTTC. Residues: CASSQGDRYEQYF.

V usage is TRBV11-2 and J usage is TRBJ2-1; D might be TRBD2 (7 bases). Per the germline V gene, CDR1 is SGHAT and CDR2 is FQNNGV. This CDR3 is built from 16 residues. Trimming cost V 2 bases and J 10 bases, with 21 bases left between them. This CDR3 is CASSLIRGRGAGEQFF. The CDR3 DNA follows: TGTGCCAGCAGCTTAATTAGGGGACGGGGGGCAGGAGAGCAGTTCTTC.

In this sample, this clone turned up a few times. A junction boundary mismatches the germline segment, possibly from a read error. This sequence joins TRBV3-1 (or the pseudogene TRBV3-2) and TRBJ2-5; D not resolved. CDR3 length: 8 residues. CDR1 and CDR2 (germline): LGHDT, YNNKEL (reference sequence). The CDR3 loop reads CASSQSNF. CDR3 DNA: TGTGCCAGCAGCCAAAGTAACTTC.

The chain links TRBV5-6 to TRBJ2-7; D ambiguous. The germline V gene has CDR1 SGHDT and CDR2 YYEEEE. The V and J ends lost 4 bases and 0 bases respectively, with 8 bases between them. This CDR3 is built from 13 residues. CDR3 nucleotide sequence: TGTGCCAGCAGCCCCGAGAACTCCTACGAGCAGTACTTC. It codes for CASSPENSYEQYF. Full variable domain (rest looked up from reference TRBV5-6 and TRBJ2-7): DAGVTQSPTHLIKTRGQQVTLRCSPKSGHDTVSWYQQALGQGPQFIFQYYEEEERQRGNFPDRFSGHQFPNYSSELNVNALLLGDSALYLCASSPENSYEQYFGPGTRLTVT.

The chain carries TRBV2 and TRBJ1-5; D possibly corresponds to TRBD1 (5 bases). Trimming cost V 7 bases and J 6 bases, with 16 bases left between them. The CDR3 loop spans 14 amino acids. Looked up from germline, CDR1 is SNHLY and CDR2 is FYNNEI. The CDR3 loop reads CASTLGEGLQPQHF. CDR3 DNA: TGTGCCAGCACCCTCGGGGAGGGGCTTCAGCCCCAGCATTTT.

The chain is built from TRBV6-5 and TRBJ2-1; 9 bases align to TRBD1. V shed 2 bases and J 8 bases; nucleotides not matched to a gene: 10. CDR1 is MNHEY, CDR2 SVGAGI, per germline. The CDR3 covers 16 residues. The CDR3 reads CASSYEGTGSDYEQFF. CDR3 DNA sequence: TGTGCCAGCAGTTACGAAGGGACAGGGTCTGACTATGAGCAGTTCTTC.

CDR3 residues: CAWSQRGGTDTQYF. As DNA, the CDR3 is TGTGCCTGGAGTCAGCGGGGGGGTACAGATACGCAGTATTTT. V is TRBV30 and J is TRBJ2-3; 10 bases align to TRBD2. The CDR3 contains 14 residues. CDR1 is GTSNPN, CDR2 SVGIG, per germline (reference sequence). V trimming: 2 bases; J trimming: 3 bases; junction bases outside the gene matches: 2.

CDR3: CATLGDQETQYF. In DNA, the CDR3 is TGTGCCACCCTTGGGGACCAAGAGACCCAGTACTTC. The V gene is TRBV11-2, the J gene TRBJ2-5; no clear D. The CDR3 has 12 amino acids. The V and J ends lost 10 bases and 0 bases respectively, with 9 bases between them. Germline loops: CDR1 SGHAT, CDR2 FQNNGV. Combining the CDR3 with reference TRBV11-2 and TRBJ2-5 gives the whole variable domain EAGVAQSPRYKIIEKRQSVAFWCNPISGHATLYWYQQILGQGPKLLIQFQNNGVVDDSQLPKDRFSAERLKGVDSTLKIQPAKLEDSAVYLCATLGDQETQYFGPGTRLLVL.

This chain uses TRBV29-1 with TRBJ1-2; TRBD1 aligns across 7 bases. The CDR3 sequence is 12 residues long. Germline-derived CDR1 and CDR2 are SQVTM and ANQGSEA. Losses at the gene ends were 6 bases for V and 8 bases for J; bases not matched to a gene: 9. CDR3 nucleotides: TGCAGCGTACTGGACAGGCCCGGGGGCTACACCTTC. Translation: CSVLDRPGGYTF.

V is TRBV30 and J is TRBJ1-2; no reliable D call. The CDR3 contains 15 residues. The germline V and J ends were trimmed by 0 bases and 2 bases, with 13 bases remaining between them. CDR1 and CDR2 from the germline V gene are GTSNPN and SVGIG (reference sequence). The chain's CDR3 is CAWSVLSTLNYGYTF. DNA for the CDR3: TGTGCCTGGAGTGTACTGAGCACACTAAACTATGGCTACACCTTC. The full variable domain, its missing parts supplied by reference TRBV30 and TRBJ1-2, is SQTIHQWPATLVQPVGSPLSLECTVEGTSNPNLYWYRQAAGRGLQLLFYSVGIGQISSEVPQNLSASRPQDRQFILSSKKLLLSDSGFYLCAWSVLSTLNYGYTFGSGTRLTVV.

The chain recombines TRBV15 with TRBJ1-5; D ambiguous. V shed 1 base and J shed 5 bases, with 12 bases lying between them. The CDR3 has 15 residues. Germline assignment: CDR1 LNHNV and CDR2 YYDKDF (reference sequence). The CDR3 is CATSRGVIRYQPQHF. The DNA of the CDR3 is TGTGCCACCAGCAGAGGGGTTATTAGGTATCAGCCCCAGCATTTT. The whole variable domain, remainder taken from reference TRBV15 and TRBJ1-5, is DAMVIQNPRYQVTQFGKPVTLSCSQTLNHNVMYWYQQKSSQAPKLLFHYYDKDFNNEADTPDNFQSRRPNTSFCFLDIRSPGLGDTAMYLCATSRGVIRYQPQHFGDGTRLSIL.

V usage is TRBV27 and J usage is TRBJ1-4, with 11 bases identical to TRBD1. Germline CDR1 and CDR2: MNHEY and SMNVEV (reference sequence). The CDR3 is made up of 15 amino acids. With 2 bases clipped from V and 6 bases from J, the junction kept 2 bases outside the gene matches. The CDR3 region is CASSLRTGGDEKLFF. As DNA, the CDR3 is TGTGCCAGCAGTTTAAGGACAGGGGGCGATGAAAAACTGTTTTTT.

V gene TRBV30 combines with J gene TRBJ1-1, with D tentatively TRBD1 (6 bases). This CDR3 has 11 amino acids. Germline V gene sequence: CDR1 GTSNPN, CDR2 SVGIG (reference sequence). The V gene lost 5 bases and the J gene lost 3 bases, with 7 bases spanning the gap. The CDR3 here is CAWAGDTEAFF. CDR3 coding DNA: TGTGCCTGGGCAGGGGACACTGAAGCTTTCTTT.

The chain recombines TRBV27 with TRBJ1-1, with TRBD1 matching over 7 bases. V was pared by 10 bases and J by 1 base, with 9 bases of the junction left unmatched. The germline V gene has CDR1 MNHEY and CDR2 SMNVEV (reference sequence). The CDR3 totals 14 residues. In nucleotides, the CDR3 is TGTGCCATCAAGACAGGGTTGACGAACACTGAAGCTTTCTTT. Its translation is CAIKTGLTNTEAFF.

This clone turned up a few times. This chain connects TRBV29-1 to TRBJ2-1, with D unresolved. Trimming left V 2 bases short and J 1 base short, with 9 bases between. The CDR3 extends over 14 amino acids. The germline V gene encodes CDR1 SQVTM and CDR2 ANQGSEA. CDR3: CSVEFRGSYNEQFF. The DNA for the CDR3 is TGCAGCGTTGAATTTCGTGGGTCCTACAATGAGCAGTTCTTC.

V is TRBV25-1 and J is TRBJ1-2; D is perhaps TRBD1 (5 bases). CDR1 MGHDK and CDR2 SYGVNS come from the germline V gene. V was trimmed by 1 base and J by 8 bases, leaving 8 bases between them. This CDR3 is 12 amino acids long. In nucleotides, the CDR3 is TGTGCCAGCAGTGAATCGGGGGTCGGCTACACCTTC. Its protein is CASSESGVGYTF.

This chain joins TRBV30 and TRBJ2-3, with a possible D match to TRBD2 (6 bases). Germline CDR1 reads GTSNPN; CDR2 reads SVGIG (reference sequence). Trimming stripped 5 bases from V and 2 bases from J, with 17 bases between. CDR3 length equals 15 residues. This CDR3 reads CAWFNSDYNTDTQYF. In nucleotides, the CDR3 is TGTGCCTGGTTTAACTCGGACTACAACACAGATACGCAGTATTTT.

The rearrangement uses TRBV7-8 and TRBJ2-5, with 9 bases identical to TRBD1. This CDR3 region has 16 residues. Germline CDR1 reads SGHVS; CDR2 reads FQNEAQ. Trimming cost V 5 bases and J 5 bases; bases outside gene matches: 12. The CDR3 sequence: CASSPMDRGLLETQYF. The CDR3 DNA reads as TGTGCCAGCAGCCCTATGGACAGGGGACTTTTGGAGACCCAGTACTTC.

The gene calls are TRBV29-1 and TRBJ1-3, with D unresolved. CDR1 is SQVTM, CDR2 ANQGSEA, per germline. V was pared by 4 bases and J by 1 base, with 5 bases between. The CDR3 sequence is 12 residues long. In DNA form, the CDR3 reads TGCAGCGTTGGAGATTCTGGAAACACCATATATTTT. Protein product: CSVGDSGNTIYF. Together with reference TRBV29-1 and TRBJ1-3, the CDR3 gives the full variable domain: SAVISQKPSRDICQRGTSLTIQCQVDSQVTMMFWYRQQPGQSLTLIATANQGSEATYESGFVIDKFPISRPNLTFSTLTVSNMSPEDSSIYLCSVGDSGNTIYFGEGSWLTVV.

The rearrangement joins TRBV5-1 to TRBJ2-1, with 7 bases lining up with TRBD2. The length of the CDR3 is 16 residues. CDR1 and CDR2 (germline): SGHRS, YFSETQ. Trimming at V came to 4 bases and at J to 4 bases, leaving 11 bases not matched to a gene. CDR3 sequence (DNA): TGCGCCAGCAGCAAGGACTGGGACTACGGGTACAATGAGCAGTTCTTC. Protein sequence: CASSKDWDYGYNEQFF.

This clone has more than one count but fewer than ten. The chain recombines TRBV5-5 with TRBJ1-5; D gene ambiguous. Germline CDR1 SGHKS, CDR2 YYEKEE (reference sequence). The V end lost 0 bases, the J end lost 4 bases, and 11 bases lay between the germline ends. There are 15 residues in the CDR3. CDR3 amino acids: CASSLAPGGNQPQHF. In nucleotides, the CDR3 is TGTGCCAGCAGCTTGGCGCCTGGAGGGAATCAGCCCCAGCATTTT.

This clone is judged medium-sized. The chain combines TRBV12-5 with TRBJ2-7; D is uncertain. This CDR3 spans 10 amino acids. V lost 6 bases, J lost 3 bases, and 3 bases lay in between. The V gene's germline CDR1 is LGHNT and CDR2 FRNRAP. As DNA, the CDR3 is TGTGCTAGTGGACACTACGAGCAGTACTTC. Translated: CASGHYEQYF.

This chain uses TRBV2 with TRBJ2-1; 8 positions agree with TRBD1. The germline CDR1 and CDR2 sequences are SNHLY and FYNNEI. This CDR3 spans 13 amino acids. V dropped 6 bases and J dropped 6; count of bases not matched to a gene: 4. In DNA, the CDR3 is TGTGCCAGCAGGGGGACAGGATTCAATGAGCAGTTCTTC. The encoded protein is CASRGTGFNEQFF.

This chain connects TRBV10-3 to TRBJ2-3; maybe TRBD1 (6 bases). Trimming removed 0 bases from V and 5 bases from J, with 12 bases in between. CDR3 length equals 15 residues. In germline, CDR1 is ENHRY, CDR2 SYGVKD. This CDR3 is CAISESGRGRDTQYF. The CDR3 nucleotides read TGTGCCATCAGTGAGTCCGGCAGGGGAAGAGATACGCAGTATTTT.

The rearrangement joins TRBV6-5 to TRBJ2-7; D is undetermined. Germline CDR1 MNHEY, CDR2 SVGAGI. This CDR3 contains 9 residues. V gave up 8 bases and J gave up 3 bases, with 2 bases separating them. As DNA, the CDR3 is TGTGCCAGCGGCTACGAGCAGTACTTC. Protein product: CASGYEQYF.

Only a few counts were recorded for this clone. V and J are TRBV29-1 and TRBJ2-7; no firm D call. This CDR3 spans 10 amino acids. The V end was cut by 5 bases, the J end by 6 bases, with 8 bases between. Germline values: CDR1 SQVTM, CDR2 ANQGSEA. As DNA, the CDR3 is TGCAGCGTTCAAGGCTCCGAGCAGTACTTC. This gives the protein CSVQGSEQYF.